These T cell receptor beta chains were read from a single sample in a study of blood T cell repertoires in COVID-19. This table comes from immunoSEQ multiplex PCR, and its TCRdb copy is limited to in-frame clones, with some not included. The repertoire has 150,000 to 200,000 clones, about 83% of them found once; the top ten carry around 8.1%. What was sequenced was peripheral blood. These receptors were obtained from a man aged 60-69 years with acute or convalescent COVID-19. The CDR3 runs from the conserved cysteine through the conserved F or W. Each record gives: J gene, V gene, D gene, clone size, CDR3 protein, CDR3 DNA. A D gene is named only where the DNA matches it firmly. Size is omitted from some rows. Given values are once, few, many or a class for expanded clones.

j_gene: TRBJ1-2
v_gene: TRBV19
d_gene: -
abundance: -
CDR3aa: CASTPEEYYGYTF
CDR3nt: TGTGCCAGTACTCCGGAGGAATACTATGGCTACACCTTC

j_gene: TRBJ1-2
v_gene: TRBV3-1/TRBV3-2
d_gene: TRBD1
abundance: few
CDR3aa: CASSLGQGDYGYTF
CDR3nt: TGTGCCAGCAGCCTGGGACAGGGTGATTATGGCTACACCTTC

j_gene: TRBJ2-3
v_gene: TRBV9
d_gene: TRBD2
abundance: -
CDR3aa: CASSVVASGGTDTQYF
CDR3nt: TGTGCCAGCAGCGTAGTGGCTAGCGGGGGCACAGATACGCAGTATTTT

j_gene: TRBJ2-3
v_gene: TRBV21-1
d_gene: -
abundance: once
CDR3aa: CASSKVHGLTAGTDTQYF
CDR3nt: TGTGCCAGCAGCAAAGTACACGGGTTGACGGCGGGCACAGATACGCAGTATTTT

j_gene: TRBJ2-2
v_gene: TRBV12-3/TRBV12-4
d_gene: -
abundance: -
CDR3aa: CASSLQDGELFF
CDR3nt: TGTGCCAGCAGTTTGCAGGACGGGGAGCTGTTTTTT

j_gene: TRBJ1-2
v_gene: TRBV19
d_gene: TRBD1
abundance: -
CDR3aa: CASSRDRAYGYTF
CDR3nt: TGTGCCAGTAGTAGGGACAGGGCATATGGCTACACCTTC

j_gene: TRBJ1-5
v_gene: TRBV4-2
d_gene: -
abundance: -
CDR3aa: CASSQDVGVNQPQHF
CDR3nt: TGTGCCAGCAGCCAAGATGTCGGGGTCAATCAGCCCCAGCATTTT

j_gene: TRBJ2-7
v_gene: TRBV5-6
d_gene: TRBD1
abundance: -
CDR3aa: CASSSGTDYEQYF
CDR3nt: TGTGCCAGCAGCTCCGGGACAGACTACGAGCAGTACTTC

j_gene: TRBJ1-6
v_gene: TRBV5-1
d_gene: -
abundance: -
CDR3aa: CASGSGNSPLHF
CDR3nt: TGCGCCAGCGGATCAGGGAATTCACCCCTCCACTTT

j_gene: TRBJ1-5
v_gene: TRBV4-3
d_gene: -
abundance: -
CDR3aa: CASSQDLQGNQPQHF
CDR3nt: TGCGCCAGCAGCCAAGATCTTCAGGGCAATCAGCCCCAGCATTTT

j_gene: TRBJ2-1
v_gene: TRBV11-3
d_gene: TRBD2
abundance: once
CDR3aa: CASAAGGGASNEQFF
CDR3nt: TGTGCCAGCGCTGCGGGCGGGGGGGCTAGCAATGAGCAGTTCTTC

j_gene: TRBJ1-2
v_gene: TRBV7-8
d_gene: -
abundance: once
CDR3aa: CASSLGIRVGRNYGYTF
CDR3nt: TGTGCCAGCAGCTTAGGCATCCGGGTAGGAAGGAACTATGGCTACACCTTC

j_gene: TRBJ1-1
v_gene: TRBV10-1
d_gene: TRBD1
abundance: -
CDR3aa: CASKPGGAFIGNTEAFF
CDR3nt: TGCGCCAGCAAACCAGGGGGCGCCTTTATCGGGAACACTGAAGCTTTCTTT

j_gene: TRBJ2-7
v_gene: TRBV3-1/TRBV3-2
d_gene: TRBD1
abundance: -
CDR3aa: CASSPGQEQYF
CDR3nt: TGTGCCAGCAGTCCGGGACAGGAGCAGTACTTC

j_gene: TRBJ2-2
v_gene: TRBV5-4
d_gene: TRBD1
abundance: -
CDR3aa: CASSLDNDRAGELFF
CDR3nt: TGTGCCAGCAGCTTGGATAACGACAGGGCCGGGGAGCTGTTTTTT

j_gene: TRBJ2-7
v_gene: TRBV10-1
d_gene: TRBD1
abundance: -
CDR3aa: CASSVQGAPAYEQYF
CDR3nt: TGCGCCAGCAGTGTACAGGGGGCCCCCGCCTACGAGCAGTACTTC

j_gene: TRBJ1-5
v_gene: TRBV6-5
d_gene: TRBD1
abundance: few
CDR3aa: CASNLRDRGNQPQHF
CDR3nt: TGTGCCAGCAATTTACGGGACAGGGGCAATCAGCCCCAGCATTTT

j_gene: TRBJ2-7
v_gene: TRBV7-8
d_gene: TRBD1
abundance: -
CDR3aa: CASSLAYRGSEQYF
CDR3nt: TGTGCCAGCAGCTTAGCGTACAGGGGTTCCGAGCAGTACTTC

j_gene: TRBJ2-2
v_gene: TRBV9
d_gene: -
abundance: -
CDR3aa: CASSVGGANTGELFF
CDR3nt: TGTGCCAGCAGCGTAGGGGGGGCGAACACCGGGGAGCTGTTTTTT

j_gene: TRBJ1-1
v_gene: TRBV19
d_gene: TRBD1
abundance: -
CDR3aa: CASRDRVDTEAFF
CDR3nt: TGTGCCAGTAGGGACAGGGTTGACACTGAAGCTTTCTTT

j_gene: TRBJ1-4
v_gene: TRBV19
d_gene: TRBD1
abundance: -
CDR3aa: CASSPQGALNEKLFF
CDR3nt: TGTGCCAGTAGTCCACAGGGGGCCCTTAATGAAAAACTGTTTTTT

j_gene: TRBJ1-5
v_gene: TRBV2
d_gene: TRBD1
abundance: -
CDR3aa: CASSRDRNQPQHF
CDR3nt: TGTGCCAGCAGTAGGGACAGGAATCAGCCCCAGCATTTT

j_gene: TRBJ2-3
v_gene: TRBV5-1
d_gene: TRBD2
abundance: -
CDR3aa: CASSWSGASTDTQYF
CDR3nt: TGCGCCAGCAGCTGGAGCGGGGCTAGCACAGATACGCAGTATTTT

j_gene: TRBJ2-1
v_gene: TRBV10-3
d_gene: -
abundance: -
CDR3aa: CAISVLGSYNEQFF
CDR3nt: TGTGCCATCAGTGTACTAGGCTCCTACAATGAGCAGTTCTTC

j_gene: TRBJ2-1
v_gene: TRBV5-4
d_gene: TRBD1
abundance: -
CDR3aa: CASSLGGRNNNEQFF
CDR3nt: TGTGCCAGCAGCTTAGGGGGCCGGAACAACAATGAGCAGTTCTTC

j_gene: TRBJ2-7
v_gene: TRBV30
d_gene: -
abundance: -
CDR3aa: CAWSPVSYEQYF
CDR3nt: TGTGCCTGGAGCCCGGTCTCCTACGAGCAGTACTTC

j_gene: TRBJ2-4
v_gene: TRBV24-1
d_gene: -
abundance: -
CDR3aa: CATSDLGLLAKNIQYF
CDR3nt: TGTGCCACCAGTGACCTCGGACTCTTAGCCAAAAACATTCAGTACTTC

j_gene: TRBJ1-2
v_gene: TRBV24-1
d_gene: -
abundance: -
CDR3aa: CATSDPDDRPGGYTF
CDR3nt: TGTGCCACCAGTGATCCTGATGACAGGCCGGGTGGCTACACCTTC

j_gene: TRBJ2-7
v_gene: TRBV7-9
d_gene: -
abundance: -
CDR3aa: CASSSPSSVLEQYF
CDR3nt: TGTGCCAGCAGCTCCCCAAGTAGTGTTCTCGAGCAGTACTTC

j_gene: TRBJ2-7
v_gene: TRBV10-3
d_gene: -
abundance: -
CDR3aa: CAITGRDSYEQYF
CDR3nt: TGTGCCATCACCGGACGGGACTCCTACGAGCAGTACTTC

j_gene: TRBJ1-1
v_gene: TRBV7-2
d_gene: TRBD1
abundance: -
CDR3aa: CASSPRRGRVGTEAFF
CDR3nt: TGTGCCAGCAGCCCCCGGAGGGGGCGAGTTGGAACTGAAGCTTTCTTT

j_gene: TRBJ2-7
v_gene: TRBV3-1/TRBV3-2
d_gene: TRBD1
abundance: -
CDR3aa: CASSRLGQGEHEQYF
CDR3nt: TGTGCCAGCAGCCGTCTGGGACAGGGTGAGCACGAGCAGTACTTC

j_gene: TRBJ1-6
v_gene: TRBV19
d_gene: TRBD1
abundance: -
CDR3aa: CASTDRGLSPLHF
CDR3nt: TGTGCCAGTACGGACAGGGGGCTATCACCCCTCCACTTT

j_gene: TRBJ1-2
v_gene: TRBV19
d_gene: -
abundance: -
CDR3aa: CASSIGRGGYTF
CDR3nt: TGTGCCAGTAGTATTGGCAGGGGTGGCTACACCTTC

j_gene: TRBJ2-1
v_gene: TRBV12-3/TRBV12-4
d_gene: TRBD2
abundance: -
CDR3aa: CASSWGGFNEQFF
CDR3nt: TGTGCCAGCAGTTGGGGGGGGTTCAATGAGCAGTTCTTC

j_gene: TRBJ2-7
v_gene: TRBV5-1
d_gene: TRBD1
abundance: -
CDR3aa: CASSSPDRGLSEQYF
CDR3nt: TGCGCCAGCAGCTCTCCCGACAGGGGGCTCTCGGAGCAGTACTTC

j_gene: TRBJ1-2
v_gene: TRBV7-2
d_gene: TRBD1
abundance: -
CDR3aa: CASSLSGTGGRRNGYTF
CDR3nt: TGTGCCAGCAGCTTATCCGGGACAGGGGGCAGAAGGAATGGCTACACCTTC

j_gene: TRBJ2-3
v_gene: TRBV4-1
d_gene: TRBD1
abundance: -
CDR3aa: CASSQGGQFTDTQYF
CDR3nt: TGCGCCAGCAGCCAAGGGGGACAGTTCACAGATACGCAGTATTTT

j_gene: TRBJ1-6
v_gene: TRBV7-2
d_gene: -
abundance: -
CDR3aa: CASSPGGGRTNSPLHF
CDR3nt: TGTGCCAGCAGCCCGGGCGGGGGCAGGACCAATTCACCCCTCCACTTT

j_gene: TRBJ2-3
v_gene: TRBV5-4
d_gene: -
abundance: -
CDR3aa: CASSLVQGTDTQYF
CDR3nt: TGTGCCAGCAGCTTGGTACAGGGAACAGATACGCAGTATTTT

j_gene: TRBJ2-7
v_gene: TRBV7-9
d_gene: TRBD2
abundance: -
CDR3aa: CASRPTWGGGEQYF
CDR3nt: TGTGCCAGCAGACCCACTTGGGGGGGAGGGGAGCAGTACTTC

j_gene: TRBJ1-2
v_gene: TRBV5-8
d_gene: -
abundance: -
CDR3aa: CASSLVLGLSMRDYGYTF
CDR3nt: TGTGCCAGCAGCTTGGTTTTAGGGCTTTCCATGAGGGACTATGGCTACACCTTC

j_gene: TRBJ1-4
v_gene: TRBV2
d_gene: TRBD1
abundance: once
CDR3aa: CASSPRTGEGEKLFF
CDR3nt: TGTGCCAGCAGCCCTCGGACAGGGGAGGGCGAAAAACTGTTTTTT

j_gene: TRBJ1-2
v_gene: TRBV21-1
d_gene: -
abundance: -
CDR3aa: CASSLNRTGNYGYTF
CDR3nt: TGTGCCAGCAGCCTAAATAGGACAGGCAACTATGGCTACACCTTC

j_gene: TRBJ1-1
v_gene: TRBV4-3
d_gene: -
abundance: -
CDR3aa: CASSQDGQFTAEAFF
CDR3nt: TGCGCCAGCAGCCAAGACGGACAGTTTACCGCTGAAGCTTTCTTT